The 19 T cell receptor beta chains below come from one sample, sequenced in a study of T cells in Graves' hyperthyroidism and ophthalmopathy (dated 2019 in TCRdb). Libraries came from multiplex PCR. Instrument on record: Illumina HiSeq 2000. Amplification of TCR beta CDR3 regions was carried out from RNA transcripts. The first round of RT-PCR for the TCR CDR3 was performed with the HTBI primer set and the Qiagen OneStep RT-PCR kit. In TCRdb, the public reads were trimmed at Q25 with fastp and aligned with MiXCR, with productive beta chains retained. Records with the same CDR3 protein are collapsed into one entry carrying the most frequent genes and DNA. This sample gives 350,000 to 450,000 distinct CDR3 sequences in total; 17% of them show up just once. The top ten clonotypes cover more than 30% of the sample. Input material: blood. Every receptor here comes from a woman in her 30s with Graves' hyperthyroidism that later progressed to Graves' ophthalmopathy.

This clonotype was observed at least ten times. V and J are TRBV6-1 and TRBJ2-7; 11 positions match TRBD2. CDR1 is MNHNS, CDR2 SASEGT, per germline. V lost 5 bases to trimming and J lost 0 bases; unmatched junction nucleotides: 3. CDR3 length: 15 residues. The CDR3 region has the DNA TGTGCCAGCAGTCTAGCGGGAGGCAACTCCTACGAGCAGTACTTC. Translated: CASSLAGGNSYEQYF.

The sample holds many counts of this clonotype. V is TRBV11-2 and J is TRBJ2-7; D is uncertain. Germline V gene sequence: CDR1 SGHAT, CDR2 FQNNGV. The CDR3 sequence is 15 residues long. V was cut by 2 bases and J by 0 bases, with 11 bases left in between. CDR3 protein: CASSLFSRSSYEQYF. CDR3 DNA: TGTGCCAGCAGCTTATTCTCGAGGAGCTCCTACGAGCAGTACTTC. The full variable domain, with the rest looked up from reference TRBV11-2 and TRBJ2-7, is EAGVAQSPRYKIIEKRQSVAFWCNPISGHATLYWYQQILGQGPKLLIQFQNNGVVDDSQLPKDRFSAERLKGVDSTLKIQPAKLEDSAVYLCASSLFSRSSYEQYFGPGTRLTVT.

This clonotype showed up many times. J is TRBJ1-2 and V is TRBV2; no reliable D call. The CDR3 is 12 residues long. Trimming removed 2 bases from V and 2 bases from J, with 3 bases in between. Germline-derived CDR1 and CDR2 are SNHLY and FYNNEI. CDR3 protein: CASSEQNYGYTF. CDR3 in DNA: TGTGCCAGCAGTGAACAGAACTATGGCTACACCTTC.

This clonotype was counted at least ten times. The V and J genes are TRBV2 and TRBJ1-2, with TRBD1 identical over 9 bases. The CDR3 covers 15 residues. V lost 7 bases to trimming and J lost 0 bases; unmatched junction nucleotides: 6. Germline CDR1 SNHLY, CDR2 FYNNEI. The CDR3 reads CASTVGQGANYGYTF. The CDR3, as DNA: TGTGCCAGCACTGTGGGACAGGGAGCTAACTATGGCTACACCTTC.

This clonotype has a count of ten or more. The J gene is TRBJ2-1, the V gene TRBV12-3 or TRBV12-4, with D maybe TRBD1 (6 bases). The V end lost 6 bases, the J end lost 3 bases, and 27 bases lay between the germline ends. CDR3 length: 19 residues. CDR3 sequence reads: CASSPTHGGQSEHYNEQFF. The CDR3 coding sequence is TGTGCCAGCAGCCCTACGCATGGGGGCCAGAGTGAACACTACAATGAGCAGTTCTTC.

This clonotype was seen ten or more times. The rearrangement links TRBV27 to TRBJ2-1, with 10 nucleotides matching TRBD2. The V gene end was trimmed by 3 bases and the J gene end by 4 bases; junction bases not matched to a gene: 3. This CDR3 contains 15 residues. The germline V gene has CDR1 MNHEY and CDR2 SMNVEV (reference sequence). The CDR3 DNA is TGTGCCAGCAGTTTTGGGACTAGCGCTTACAATGAGCAGTTCTTC. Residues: CASSFGTSAYNEQFF.

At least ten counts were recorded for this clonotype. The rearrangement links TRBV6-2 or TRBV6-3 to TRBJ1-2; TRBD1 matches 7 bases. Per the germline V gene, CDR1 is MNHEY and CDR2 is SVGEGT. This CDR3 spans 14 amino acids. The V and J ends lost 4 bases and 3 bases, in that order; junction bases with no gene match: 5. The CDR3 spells CASSLRGPHYGYTF. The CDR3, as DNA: TGTGCCAGCAGTTTGAGGGGGCCCCACTATGGCTACACCTTC.

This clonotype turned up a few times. CDR3 residues: CATSRVRDSLAKNIQYF. Here the CDR3 DNA reads TGTGCCACCAGCAGAGTTAGGGACAGCCTAGCCAAAAACATTCAGTACTTC. The chain is built from TRBV15 and TRBJ2-4; 7 bases fit TRBD1. Germline loops: CDR1 LNHNV, CDR2 YYDKDF (reference sequence). The V gene end was trimmed by 1 base and the J gene end by 0 bases; junction bases not matched to a gene: 6. CDR3 size: 17 residues.

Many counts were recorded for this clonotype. Here the CDR3 DNA reads TGTGCCAGCAGCCTCACGCGGGACTCCTACAATGAGCAGTTCTTC. As protein: CASSLTRDSYNEQFF. This rearrangement joins TRBV7-9 to TRBJ2-1, with a tentative D call TRBD2 (6 bases). The V end was cut by 5 bases, the J end by 0 bases, with 11 bases between. Germline assignment: CDR1 SEHNR and CDR2 FQNEAQ (reference sequence). CDR3 size: 15 residues.

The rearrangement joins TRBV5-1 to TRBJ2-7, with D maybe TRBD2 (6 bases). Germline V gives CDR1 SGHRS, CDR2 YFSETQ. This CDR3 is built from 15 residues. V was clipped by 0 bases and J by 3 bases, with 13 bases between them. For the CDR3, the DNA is TGCGCCAGCAGCTTGGTGTGGGGAGGAAACTACGAGCAGTACTTC. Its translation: CASSLVWGGNYEQYF. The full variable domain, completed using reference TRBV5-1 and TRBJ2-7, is KAGVTQTPRYLIKTRGQQVTLSCSPISGHRSVSWYQQTPGQGLQFLFEYFSETQRNKGNFPGRFSGRQFSNSRSEMNVSTLELGDSALYLCASSLVWGGNYEQYFGPGTRLTVT.

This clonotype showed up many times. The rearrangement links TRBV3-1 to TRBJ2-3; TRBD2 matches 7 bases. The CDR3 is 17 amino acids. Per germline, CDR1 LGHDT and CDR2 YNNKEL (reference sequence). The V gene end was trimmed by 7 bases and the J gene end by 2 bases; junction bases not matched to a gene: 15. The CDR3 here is CASKQRGRADNTDTQYF. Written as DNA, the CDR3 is TGTGCCAGCAAACAACGTGGGAGGGCCGATAACACAGATACGCAGTATTTT.

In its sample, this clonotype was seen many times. The DNA for the CDR3 is TGTGCCAGCAGTTTGGTAGGAAGGGACACTGAAGCTTTCTTT. Translation gives CASSLVGRDTEAFF. The chain recombines TRBV12-3 or TRBV12-4 with TRBJ1-1; D gene unclear. Deletions cut 3 bases from V and 3 bases from J, with 11 bases between. The CDR3 contains 14 residues.

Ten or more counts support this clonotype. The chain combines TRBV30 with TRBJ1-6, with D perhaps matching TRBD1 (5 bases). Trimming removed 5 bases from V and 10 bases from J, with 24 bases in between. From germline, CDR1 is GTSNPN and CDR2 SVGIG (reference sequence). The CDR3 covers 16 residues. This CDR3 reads CAWDKLRGRGGSPLHF. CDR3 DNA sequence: TGTGCCTGGGACAAATTAAGGGGCCGGGGTGGCTCACCCCTCCACTTT.

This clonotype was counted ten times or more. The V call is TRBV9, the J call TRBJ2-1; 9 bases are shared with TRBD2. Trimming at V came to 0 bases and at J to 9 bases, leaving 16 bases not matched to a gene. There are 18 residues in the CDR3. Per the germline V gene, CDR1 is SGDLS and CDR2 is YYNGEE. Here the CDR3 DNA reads TGTGCCAGCAGCGTAGGAGTAGGGCTAGCGGGAAAAAGTGGTGAGCAGTTCTTC. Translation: CASSVGVGLAGKSGEQFF. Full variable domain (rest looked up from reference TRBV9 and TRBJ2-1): DSGVTQTPKHLITATGQRVTLRCSPRSGDLSVYWYQQSLDQGLQFLIQYYNGEERAKGNILERFSAQQFPDLHSELNLSSLELGDSALYFCASSVGVGLAGKSGEQFFGPGTRLTVL.

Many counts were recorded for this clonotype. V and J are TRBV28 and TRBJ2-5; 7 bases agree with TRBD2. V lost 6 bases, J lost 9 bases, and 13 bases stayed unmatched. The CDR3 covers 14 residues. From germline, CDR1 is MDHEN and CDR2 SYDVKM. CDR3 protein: CASSSSRLARPQYF. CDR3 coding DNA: TGTGCCAGCAGCTCCTCTAGACTAGCCCGCCCCCAGTACTTC. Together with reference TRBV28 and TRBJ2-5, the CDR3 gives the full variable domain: DVKVTQSSRYLVKRTGEKVFLECVQDMDHENMFWYRQDPGLGLRLIYFSYDVKMKEKGDIPEGYSVSREKKERFSLILESASTNQTSMYLCASSSSRLARPQYFGPGTRLLVL.

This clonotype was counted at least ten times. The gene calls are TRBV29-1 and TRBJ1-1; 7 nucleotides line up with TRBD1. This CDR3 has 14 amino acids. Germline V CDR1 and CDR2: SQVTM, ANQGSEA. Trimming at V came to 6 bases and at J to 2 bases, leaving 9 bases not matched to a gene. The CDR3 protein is CSVDTGTVNTEAFF. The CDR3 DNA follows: TGCAGCGTGGATACAGGGACAGTCAACACTGAAGCTTTCTTT.

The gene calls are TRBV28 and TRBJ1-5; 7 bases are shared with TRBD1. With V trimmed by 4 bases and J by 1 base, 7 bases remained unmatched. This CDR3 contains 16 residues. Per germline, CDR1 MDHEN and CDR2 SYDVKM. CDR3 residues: CASSSPRGGSNQPQHF. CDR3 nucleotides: TGTGCCAGCAGTTCCCCCAGGGGGGGGAGCAATCAGCCCCAGCATTTT.

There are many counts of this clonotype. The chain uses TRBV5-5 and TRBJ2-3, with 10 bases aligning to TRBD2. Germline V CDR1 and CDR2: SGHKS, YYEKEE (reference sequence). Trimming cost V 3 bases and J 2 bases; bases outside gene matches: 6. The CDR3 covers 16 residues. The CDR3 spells CASSWIAGGFTDTQYF. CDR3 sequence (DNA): TGTGCCAGCAGCTGGATAGCGGGGGGCTTCACAGATACGCAGTATTTT. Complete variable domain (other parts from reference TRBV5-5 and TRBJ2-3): DAGVTQSPTHLIKTRGQQVTLRCSPISGHKSVSWYQQVLGQGPQFIFQYYEKEERGRGNFPDRFSARQFPNYSSELNVNALLLGDSALYLCASSWIAGGFTDTQYFGPGTRLTVL.

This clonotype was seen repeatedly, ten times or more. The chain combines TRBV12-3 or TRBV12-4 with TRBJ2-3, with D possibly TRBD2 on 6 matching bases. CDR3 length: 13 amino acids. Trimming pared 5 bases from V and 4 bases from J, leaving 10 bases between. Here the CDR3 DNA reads TGTGCCAGCAGTCGGAGGGGTGCAGATACGCAGTATTTT. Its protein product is CASSRRGADTQYF.